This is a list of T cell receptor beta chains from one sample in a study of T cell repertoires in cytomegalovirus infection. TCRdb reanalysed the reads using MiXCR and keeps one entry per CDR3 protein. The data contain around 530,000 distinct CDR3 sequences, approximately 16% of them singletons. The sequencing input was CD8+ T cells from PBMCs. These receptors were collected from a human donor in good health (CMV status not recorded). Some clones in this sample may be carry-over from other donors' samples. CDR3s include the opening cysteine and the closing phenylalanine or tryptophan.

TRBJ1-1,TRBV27,CASSLRTGGSAEAFF
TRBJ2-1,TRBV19,CASPDLGDLQFF
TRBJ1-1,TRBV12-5,CASGLDHDRRVEAFF
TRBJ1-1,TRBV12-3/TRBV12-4,CASSLTPVNTEAFF
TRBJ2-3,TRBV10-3,CAISEFKQGAGDTQYF
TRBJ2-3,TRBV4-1,CASSRALSGDTQYF
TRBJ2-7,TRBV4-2,CASSQRAGQLYEQYF
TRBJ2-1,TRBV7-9,CASRRSGGATYNEQFF
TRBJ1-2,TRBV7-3,CASSLTGGETKTF
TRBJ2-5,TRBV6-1,CASSEFRSRGQQETQYF
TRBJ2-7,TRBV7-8,CASSLARDSRTPLSYEQYF
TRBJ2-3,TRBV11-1,CASRQGGTDTQYF
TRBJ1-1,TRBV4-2,CASSQDLEGVATEAFF
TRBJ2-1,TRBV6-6,CASSYGLVGGSSYNEQFF
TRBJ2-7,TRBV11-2,CASSLAGSGRGLHYEQYF
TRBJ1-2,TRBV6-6,CASGPAGQIYVYTF
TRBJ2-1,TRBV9,CASSVDINEQFF
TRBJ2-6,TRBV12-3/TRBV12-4,CASSLLLSSSGANVLTF
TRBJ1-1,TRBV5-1,CASSPMTAMNTEAFF
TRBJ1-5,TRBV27,CASSGGRNQPQHF
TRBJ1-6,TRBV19,CASSTLRDSHNSPLHF
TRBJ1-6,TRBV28,CASSLTGLDSPLHF
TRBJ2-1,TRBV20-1,CSARDQGGDEQFF
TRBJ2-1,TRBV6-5,CASSPQRQREGNNEQFF
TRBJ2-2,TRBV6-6,CASIESGELFF
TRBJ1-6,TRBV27,CASSADRGLYNSPLHF
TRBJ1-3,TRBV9,CASSVGGGSGNTIYF